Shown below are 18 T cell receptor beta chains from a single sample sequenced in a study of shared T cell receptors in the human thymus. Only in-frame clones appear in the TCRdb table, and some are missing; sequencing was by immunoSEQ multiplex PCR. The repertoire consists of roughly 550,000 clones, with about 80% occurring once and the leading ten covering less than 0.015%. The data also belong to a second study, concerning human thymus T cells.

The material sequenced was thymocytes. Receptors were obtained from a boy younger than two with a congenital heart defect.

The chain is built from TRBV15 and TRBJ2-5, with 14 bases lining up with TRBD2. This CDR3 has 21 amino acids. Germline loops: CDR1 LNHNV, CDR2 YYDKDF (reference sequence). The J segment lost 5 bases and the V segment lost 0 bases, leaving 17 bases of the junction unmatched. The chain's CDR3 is CATSRDQTSGRGPDLGETQYF. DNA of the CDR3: TGTGCCACCAGCAGAGATCAGACTAGCGGGAGGGGGCCCGACCTGGGGGAGACCCAGTACTTC. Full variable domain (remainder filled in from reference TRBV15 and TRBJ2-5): DAMVIQNPRYQVTQFGKPVTLSCSQTLNHNVMYWYQQKSSQAPKLLFHYYDKDFNNEADTPDNFQSRRPNTSFCFLDIRSPGLGDTAMYLCATSRDQTSGRGPDLGETQYFGPGTRLLVL.

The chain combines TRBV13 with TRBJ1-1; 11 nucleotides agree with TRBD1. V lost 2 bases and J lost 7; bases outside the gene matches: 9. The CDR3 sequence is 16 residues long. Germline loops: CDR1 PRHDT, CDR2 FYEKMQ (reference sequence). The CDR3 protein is CASSLRDRGSVDEAFF. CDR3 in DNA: TGTGCCAGCAGCTTACGGGACAGGGGGAGTGTTGATGAAGCTTTCTTT.

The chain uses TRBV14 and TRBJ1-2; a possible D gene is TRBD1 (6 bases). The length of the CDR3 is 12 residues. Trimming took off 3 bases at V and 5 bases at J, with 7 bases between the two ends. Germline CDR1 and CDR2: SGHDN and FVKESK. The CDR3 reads CASSHQGYGYTF. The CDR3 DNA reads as TGTGCCAGCAGCCACCAGGGGTATGGCTACACCTTC.

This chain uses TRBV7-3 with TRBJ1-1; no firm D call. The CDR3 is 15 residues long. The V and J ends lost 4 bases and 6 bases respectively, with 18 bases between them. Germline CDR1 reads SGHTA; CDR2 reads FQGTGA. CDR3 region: CASSSLISSEAEAFF. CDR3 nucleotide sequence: TGTGCCAGCAGCTCGCTGATCAGCTCCGAGGCTGAAGCTTTCTTT.

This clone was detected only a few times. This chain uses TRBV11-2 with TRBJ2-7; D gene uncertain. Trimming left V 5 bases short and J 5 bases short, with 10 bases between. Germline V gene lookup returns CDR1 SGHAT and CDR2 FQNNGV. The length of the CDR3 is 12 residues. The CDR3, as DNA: TGTGCCAGCAGCCCATTGGCCAACGAGCAGTACTTC. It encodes CASSPLANEQYF.

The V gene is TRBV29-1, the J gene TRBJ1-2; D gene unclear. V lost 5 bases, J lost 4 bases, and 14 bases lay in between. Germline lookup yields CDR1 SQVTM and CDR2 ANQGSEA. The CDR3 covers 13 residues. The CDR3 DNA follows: TGCAGCGTTTCCGAAGAGGCGGCCTATGGCTACACCTTC. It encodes CSVSEEAAYGYTF.

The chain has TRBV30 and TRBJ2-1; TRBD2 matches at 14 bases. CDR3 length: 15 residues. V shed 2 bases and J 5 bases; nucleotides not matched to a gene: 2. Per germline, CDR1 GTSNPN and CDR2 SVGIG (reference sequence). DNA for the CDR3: TGTGCCTGGAGTCGGACTAGCGGGGGGCACAATGAGCAGTTCTTC. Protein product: CAWSRTSGGHNEQFF.

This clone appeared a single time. CDR3 DNA: TGTGCCAGCAGCTTAAAGGCAGGGGTGGACGAGCAGTACTTC. Amino acids: CASSLKAGVDEQYF. The J gene is TRBJ2-7, the V gene TRBV7-3; tentatively, D is TRBD1 (6 bases). The CDR3 is made up of 14 amino acids. The germline V gene encodes CDR1 SGHTA and CDR2 FQGTGA. Deletions cut 1 base from V and 5 bases from J, with 12 bases between. Full variable domain (remainder filled in from reference TRBV7-3 and TRBJ2-7): GAGVSQTPSNKVTEKGKYVELRCDPISGHTALYWYRQSLGQGPEFLIYFQGTGAADDSGLPNDRFFAVRPEGSVSTLKIQRTERGDSAVYLCASSLKAGVDEQYFGPGTRLTVT.

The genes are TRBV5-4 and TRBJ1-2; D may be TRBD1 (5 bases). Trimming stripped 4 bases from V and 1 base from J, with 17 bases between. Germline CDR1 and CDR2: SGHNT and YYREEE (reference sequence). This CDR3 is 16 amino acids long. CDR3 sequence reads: CASSVDDRRINYGYTF. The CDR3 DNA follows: TGTGCCAGCAGCGTAGATGACAGACGTATTAACTATGGCTACACCTTC.

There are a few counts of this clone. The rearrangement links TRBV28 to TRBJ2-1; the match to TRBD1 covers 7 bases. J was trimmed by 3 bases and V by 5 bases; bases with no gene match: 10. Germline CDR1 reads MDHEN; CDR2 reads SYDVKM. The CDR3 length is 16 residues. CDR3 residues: CASSPPRQGNYNEQFF. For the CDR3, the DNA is TGTGCCAGCAGTCCCCCCCGACAGGGAAACTACAATGAGCAGTTCTTC.

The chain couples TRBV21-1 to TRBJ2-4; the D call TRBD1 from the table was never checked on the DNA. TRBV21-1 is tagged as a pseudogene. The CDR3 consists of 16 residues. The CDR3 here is CASSKIPSLAKNIQYF. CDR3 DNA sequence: TGTGCCAGCAGCAAAATCCCCAGTCTAGCCAAAAACATTCAGTACTTC.

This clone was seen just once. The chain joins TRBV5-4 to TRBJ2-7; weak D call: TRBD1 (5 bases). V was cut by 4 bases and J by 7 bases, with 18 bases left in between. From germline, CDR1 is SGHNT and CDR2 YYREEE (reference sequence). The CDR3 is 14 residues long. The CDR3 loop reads CASSLGPGSGEQYF. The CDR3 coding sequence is TGTGCCAGCAGCCTTGGACCCGGGTCAGGGGAGCAGTACTTC.

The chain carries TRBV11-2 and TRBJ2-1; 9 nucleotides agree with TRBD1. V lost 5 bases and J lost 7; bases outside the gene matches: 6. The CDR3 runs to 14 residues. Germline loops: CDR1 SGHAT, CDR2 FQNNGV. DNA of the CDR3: TGTGCCAGCAGCCATCCGACAGGGGGGAATGAGCAGTTCTTC. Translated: CASSHPTGGNEQFF.

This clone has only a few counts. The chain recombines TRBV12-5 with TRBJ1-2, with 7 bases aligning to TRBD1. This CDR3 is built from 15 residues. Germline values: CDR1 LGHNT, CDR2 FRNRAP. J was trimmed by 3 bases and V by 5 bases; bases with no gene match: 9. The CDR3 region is CASGDEGTEYYGYTF. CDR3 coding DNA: TGTGCTAGTGGTGACGAAGGGACAGAGTACTATGGCTACACCTTC.

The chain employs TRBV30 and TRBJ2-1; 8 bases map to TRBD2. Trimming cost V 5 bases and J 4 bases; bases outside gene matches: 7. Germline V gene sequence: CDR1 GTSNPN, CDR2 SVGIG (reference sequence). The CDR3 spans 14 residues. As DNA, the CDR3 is TGTGCCTGGTCTAGCGGGCCGAGTTACAATGAGCAGTTCTTC. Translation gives CAWSSGPSYNEQFF. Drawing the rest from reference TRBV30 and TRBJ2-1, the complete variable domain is SQTIHQWPATLVQPVGSPLSLECTVEGTSNPNLYWYRQAAGRGLQLLFYSVGIGQISSEVPQNLSASRPQDRQFILSSKKLLLSDSGFYLCAWSSGPSYNEQFFGPGTRLTVL.

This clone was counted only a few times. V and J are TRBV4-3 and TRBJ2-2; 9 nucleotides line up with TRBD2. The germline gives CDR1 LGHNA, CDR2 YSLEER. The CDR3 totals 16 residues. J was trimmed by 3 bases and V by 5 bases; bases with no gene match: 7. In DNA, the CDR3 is TGCGCCAGCAGCTTCAAGCGGGAGGTGGACACCGGGGAGCTGTTTTTT. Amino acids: CASSFKREVDTGELFF.

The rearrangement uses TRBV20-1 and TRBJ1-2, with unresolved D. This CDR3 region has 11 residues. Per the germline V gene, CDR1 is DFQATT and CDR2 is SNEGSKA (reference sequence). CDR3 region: CRRHGDYGYTF. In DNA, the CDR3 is TGCAGAAGGCACGGGGACTATGGCTACACCTTC.

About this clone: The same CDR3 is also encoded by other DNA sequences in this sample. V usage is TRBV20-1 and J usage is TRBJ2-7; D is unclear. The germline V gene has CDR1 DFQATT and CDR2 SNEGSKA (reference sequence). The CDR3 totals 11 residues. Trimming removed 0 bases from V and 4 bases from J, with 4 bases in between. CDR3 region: CSARDPYEQYF. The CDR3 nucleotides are TGCAGTGCTAGAGACCCTTACGAGCAGTACTTC.